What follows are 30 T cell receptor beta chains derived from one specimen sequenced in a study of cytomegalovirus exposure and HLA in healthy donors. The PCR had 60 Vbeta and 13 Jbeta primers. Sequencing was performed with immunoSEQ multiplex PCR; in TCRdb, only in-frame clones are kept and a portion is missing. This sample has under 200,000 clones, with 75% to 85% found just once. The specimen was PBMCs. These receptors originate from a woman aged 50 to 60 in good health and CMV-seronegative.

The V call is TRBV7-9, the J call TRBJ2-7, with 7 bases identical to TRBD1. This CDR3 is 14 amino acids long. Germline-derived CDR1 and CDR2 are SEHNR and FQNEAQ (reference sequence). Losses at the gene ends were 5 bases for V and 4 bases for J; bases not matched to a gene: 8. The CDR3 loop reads CASSADRVRYEQYF. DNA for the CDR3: TGTGCCAGCAGCGCCGACAGGGTTCGGTACGAGCAGTACTTC.

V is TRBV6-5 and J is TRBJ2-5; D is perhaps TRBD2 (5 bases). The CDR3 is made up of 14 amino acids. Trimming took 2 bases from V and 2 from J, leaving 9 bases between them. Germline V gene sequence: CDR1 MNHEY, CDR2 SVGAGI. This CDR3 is CASSYPGEQETQYF. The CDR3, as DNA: TGTGCCAGCAGTTACCCCGGGGAACAAGAGACCCAGTACTTC.

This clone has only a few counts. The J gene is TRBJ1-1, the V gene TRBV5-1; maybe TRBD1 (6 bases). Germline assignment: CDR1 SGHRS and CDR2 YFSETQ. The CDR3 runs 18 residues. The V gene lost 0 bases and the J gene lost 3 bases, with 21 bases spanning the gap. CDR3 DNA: TGCGCCAGCAGCTTGGCGAGGGGGGGTTGGGGGCTGGACACTGAAGCTTTCTTT. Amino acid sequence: CASSLARGGWGLDTEAFF.

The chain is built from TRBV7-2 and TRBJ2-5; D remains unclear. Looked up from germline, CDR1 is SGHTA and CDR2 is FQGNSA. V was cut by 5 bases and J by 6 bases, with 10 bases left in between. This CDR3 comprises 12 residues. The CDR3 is CASSLLQQTQYF. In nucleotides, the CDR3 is TGTGCCAGCAGCCTCTTACAGCAGACCCAGTACTTC.

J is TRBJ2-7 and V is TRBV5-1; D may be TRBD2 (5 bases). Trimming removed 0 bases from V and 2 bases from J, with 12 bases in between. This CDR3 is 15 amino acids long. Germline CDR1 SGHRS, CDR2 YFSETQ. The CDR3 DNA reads TGCGCCAGCAGCTTGGCGTCCCCCGGGGCCTACGAGCAGTACTTC. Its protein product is CASSLASPGAYEQYF. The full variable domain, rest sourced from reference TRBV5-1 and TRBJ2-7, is KAGVTQTPRYLIKTRGQQVTLSCSPISGHRSVSWYQQTPGQGLQFLFEYFSETQRNKGNFPGRFSGRQFSNSRSEMNVSTLELGDSALYLCASSLASPGAYEQYFGPGTRLTVT.

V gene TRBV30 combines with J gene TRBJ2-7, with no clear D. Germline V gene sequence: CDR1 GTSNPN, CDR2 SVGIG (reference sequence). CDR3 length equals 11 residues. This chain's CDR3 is CARGQLYEQYF. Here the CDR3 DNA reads TGTGCACGCGGCCAGCTCTACGAGCAGTACTTC. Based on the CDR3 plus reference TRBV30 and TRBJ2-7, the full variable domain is SQTIHQWPATLVQPVGSPLSLECTVEGTSNPNLYWYRQAAGRGLQLLFYSVGIGQISSEVPQNLSASRPQDRQFILSSKKLLLSDSGFYLCARGQLYEQYFGPGTRLTVT.

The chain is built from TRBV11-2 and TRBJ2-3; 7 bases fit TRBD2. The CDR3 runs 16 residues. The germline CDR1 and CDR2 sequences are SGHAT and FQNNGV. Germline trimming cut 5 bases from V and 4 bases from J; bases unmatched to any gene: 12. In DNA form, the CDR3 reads TGTGCCAGCAGCCCAACCCTCGGCGGGAGCCCAGATACGCAGTATTTT. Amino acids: CASSPTLGGSPDTQYF. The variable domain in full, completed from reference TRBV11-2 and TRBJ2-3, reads EAGVAQSPRYKIIEKRQSVAFWCNPISGHATLYWYQQILGQGPKLLIQFQNNGVVDDSQLPKDRFSAERLKGVDSTLKIQPAKLEDSAVYLCASSPTLGGSPDTQYFGPGTRLTVL.

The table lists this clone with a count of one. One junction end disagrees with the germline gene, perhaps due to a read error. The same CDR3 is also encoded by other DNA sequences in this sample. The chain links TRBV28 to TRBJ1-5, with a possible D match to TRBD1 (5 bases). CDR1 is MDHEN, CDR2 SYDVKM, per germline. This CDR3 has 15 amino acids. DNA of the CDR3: TGTGCTAGCAGTTTGGAAGGGAACAGGAATCAGCCCCAGCATTTT. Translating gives CASSLEGNRNQPQHF.

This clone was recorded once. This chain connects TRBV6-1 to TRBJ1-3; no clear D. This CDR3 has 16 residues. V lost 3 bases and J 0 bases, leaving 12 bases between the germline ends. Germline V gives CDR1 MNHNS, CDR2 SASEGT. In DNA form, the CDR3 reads TGTGCCAGCAGTGATCCCGCAATTAGCTCTGGAAACACCATATATTTT. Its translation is CASSDPAISSGNTIYF.

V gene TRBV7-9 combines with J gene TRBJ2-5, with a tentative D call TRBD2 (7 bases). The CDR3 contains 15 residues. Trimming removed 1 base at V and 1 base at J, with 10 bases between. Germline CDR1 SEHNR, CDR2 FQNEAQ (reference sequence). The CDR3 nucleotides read TGTGCCAGCAGCTTAGTCGGGGGGCCCCAAGAGACCCAGTACTTC. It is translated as CASSLVGGPQETQYF. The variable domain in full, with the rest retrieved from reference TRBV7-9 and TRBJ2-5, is DTGVSQNPRHKITKRGQNVTFRCDPISEHNRLYWYRQTLGQGPEFLTYFQNEAQLEKSRLLSDRFSAERPKGSFSTLEIQRTEQGDSAMYLCASSLVGGPQETQYFGPGTRLLVL.

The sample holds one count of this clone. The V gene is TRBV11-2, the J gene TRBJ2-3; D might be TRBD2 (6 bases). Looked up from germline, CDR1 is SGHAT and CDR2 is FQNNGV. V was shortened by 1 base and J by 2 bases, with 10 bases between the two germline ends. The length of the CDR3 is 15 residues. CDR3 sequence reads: CASSLGAGFTDTQYF. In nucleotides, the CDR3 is TGTGCCAGCAGCTTAGGGGCGGGGTTCACAGATACGCAGTATTTT. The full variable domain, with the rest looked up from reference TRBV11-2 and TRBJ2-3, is EAGVAQSPRYKIIEKRQSVAFWCNPISGHATLYWYQQILGQGPKLLIQFQNNGVVDDSQLPKDRFSAERLKGVDSTLKIQPAKLEDSAVYLCASSLGAGFTDTQYFGPGTRLTVL.

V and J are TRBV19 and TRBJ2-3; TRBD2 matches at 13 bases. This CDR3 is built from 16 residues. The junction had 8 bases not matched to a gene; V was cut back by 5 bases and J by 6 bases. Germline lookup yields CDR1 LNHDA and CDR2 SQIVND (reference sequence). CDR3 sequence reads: CASSLRTSGSRDTQYF. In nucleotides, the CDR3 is TGTGCCAGTAGTCTCCGGACTAGCGGGAGTAGGGATACGCAGTATTTT.

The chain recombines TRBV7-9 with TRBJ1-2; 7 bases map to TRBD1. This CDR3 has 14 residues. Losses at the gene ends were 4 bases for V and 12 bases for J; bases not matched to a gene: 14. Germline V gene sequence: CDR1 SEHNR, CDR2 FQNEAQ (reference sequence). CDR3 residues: CASSSSGTALGHTF. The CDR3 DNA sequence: TGTGCCAGCAGCTCATCCGGGACAGCCTTAGGCCACACCTTC.

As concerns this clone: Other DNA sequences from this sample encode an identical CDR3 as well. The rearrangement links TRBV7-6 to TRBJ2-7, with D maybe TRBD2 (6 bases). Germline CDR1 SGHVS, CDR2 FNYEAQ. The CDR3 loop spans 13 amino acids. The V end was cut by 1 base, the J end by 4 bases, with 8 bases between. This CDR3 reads CASSLGGDYEQYF. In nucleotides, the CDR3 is TGTGCCAGCAGCTTAGGGGGGGATTACGAGCAGTACTTC.

The CDR3: CASSPQIQADYEQYF. CDR3 sequence (DNA): TGTGCCAGCAGCCCCCAGATCCAGGCCGACTACGAGCAGTACTTC. The V gene is TRBV9, the J gene TRBJ2-7; D unresolved. V shed 4 bases and J shed 3 bases, with 17 bases lying between them. CDR3 length: 15 residues. Germline CDR1 and CDR2: SGDLS and YYNGEE. Using reference TRBV9 and TRBJ2-7 for the parts outside the CDR3, the full variable domain is DSGVTQTPKHLITATGQRVTLRCSPRSGDLSVYWYQQSLDQGLQFLIQYYNGEERAKGNILERFSAQQFPDLHSELNLSSLELGDSALYFCASSPQIQADYEQYFGPGTRLTVT.

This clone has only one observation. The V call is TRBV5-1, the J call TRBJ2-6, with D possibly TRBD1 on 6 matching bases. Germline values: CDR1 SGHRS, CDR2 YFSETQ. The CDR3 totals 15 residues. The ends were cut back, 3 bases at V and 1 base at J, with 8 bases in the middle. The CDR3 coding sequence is TGCGCCAGCAGCTCCACAGGGTCTGGGGCCAACGTCCTGACTTTC. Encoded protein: CASSSTGSGANVLTF.

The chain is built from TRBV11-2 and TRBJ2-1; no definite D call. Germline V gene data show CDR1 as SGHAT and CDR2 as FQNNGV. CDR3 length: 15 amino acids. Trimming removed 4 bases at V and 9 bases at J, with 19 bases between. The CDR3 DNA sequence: TGTGCCAGCAGCTCCAAGACATGGTCTACCGGTGAGCAGTTCTTC. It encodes CASSSKTWSTGEQFF.

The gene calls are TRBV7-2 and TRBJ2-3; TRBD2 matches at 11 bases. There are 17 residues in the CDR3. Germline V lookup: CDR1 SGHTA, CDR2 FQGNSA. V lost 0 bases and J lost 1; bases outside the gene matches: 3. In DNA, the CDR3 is TGTGCCAGCAGCTTAGCTACTAGCGGGAGACGCACAGATACGCAGTATTTT. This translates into CASSLATSGRRTDTQYF.

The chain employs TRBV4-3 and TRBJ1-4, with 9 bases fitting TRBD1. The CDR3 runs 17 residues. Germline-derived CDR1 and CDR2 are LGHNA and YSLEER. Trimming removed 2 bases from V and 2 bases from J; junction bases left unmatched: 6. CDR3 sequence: CASSQQQGARTNEKLFF. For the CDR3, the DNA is TGCGCCAGCAGCCAACAACAGGGGGCGCGGACTAATGAAAAACTGTTTTTT.

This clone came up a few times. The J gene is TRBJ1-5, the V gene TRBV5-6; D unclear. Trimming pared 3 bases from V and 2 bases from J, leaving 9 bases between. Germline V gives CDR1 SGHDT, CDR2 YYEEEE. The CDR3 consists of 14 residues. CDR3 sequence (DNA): TGTGCCAGCAGCTCCGGGGATGGCAATCAGCCCCAGCATTTT. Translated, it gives CASSSGDGNQPQHF.

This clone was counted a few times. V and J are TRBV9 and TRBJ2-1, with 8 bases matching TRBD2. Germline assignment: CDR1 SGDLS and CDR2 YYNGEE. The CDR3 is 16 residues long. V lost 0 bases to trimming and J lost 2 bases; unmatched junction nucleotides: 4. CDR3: CASSVVMTSAYNEQFF. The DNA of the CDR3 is TGTGCCAGCAGCGTAGTAATGACTAGCGCCTACAATGAGCAGTTCTTC.

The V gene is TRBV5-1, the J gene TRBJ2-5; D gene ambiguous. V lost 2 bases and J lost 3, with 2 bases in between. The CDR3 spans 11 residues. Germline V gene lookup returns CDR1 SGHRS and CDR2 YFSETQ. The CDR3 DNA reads TGCGCCAGCAGCTTTAAAGAGACCCAGTACTTC. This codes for CASSFKETQYF.

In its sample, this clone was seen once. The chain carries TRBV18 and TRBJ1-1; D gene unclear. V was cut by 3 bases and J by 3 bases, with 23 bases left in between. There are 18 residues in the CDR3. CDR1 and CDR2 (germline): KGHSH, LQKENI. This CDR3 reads CASSPFGGANSKDTEAFF. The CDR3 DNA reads TGTGCCAGCTCACCTTTTGGCGGTGCGAACTCCAAGGACACTGAAGCTTTCTTT.

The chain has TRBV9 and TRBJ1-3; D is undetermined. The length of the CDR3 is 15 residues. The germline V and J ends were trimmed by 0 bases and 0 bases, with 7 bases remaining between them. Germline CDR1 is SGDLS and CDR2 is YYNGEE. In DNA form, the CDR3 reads TGTGCCAGCAGCGTAGGGTCGGGCTCTGGAAACACCATATATTTT. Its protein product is CASSVGSGSGNTIYF. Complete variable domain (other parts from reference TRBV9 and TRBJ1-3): DSGVTQTPKHLITATGQRVTLRCSPRSGDLSVYWYQQSLDQGLQFLIQYYNGEERAKGNILERFSAQQFPDLHSELNLSSLELGDSALYFCASSVGSGSGNTIYFGEGSWLTVV.

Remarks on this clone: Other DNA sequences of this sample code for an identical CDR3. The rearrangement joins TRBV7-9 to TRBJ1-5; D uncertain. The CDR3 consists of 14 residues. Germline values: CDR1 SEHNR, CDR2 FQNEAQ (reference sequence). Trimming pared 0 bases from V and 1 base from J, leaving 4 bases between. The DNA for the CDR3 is TGTGCCAGCAGCTTAGCGGGCAGCAATCAGCCCCAGCATTTT. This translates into CASSLAGSNQPQHF.

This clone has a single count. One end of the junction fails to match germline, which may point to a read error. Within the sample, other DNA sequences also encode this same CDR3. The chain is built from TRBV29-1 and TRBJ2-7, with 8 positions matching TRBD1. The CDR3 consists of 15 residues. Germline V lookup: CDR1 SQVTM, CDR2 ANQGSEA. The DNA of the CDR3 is TGCAGCGTCGAAGCCTGGCAGGGGGCCTCCTACGAGCAGTACTTC. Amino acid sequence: CSVEAWQGASYEQYF.

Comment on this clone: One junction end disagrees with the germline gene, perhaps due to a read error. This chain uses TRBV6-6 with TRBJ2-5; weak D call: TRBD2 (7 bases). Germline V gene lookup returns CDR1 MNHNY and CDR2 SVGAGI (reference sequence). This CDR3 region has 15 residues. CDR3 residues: CASAEGGNGGETQHF. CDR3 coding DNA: TGTGCCAGCGCGGAGGGGGGGAATGGAGGAGAGACCCAGCACTTC.

CDR3 DNA: TGTGCCAGTAGGAGGCCTCCAGGGAAAAGTCCGAACACCGGGGAGCTGTTTTTT. Translating it yields CASRRPPGKSPNTGELFF. The chain joins TRBV19 to TRBJ2-2, with D perhaps TRBD1 (5 bases). The CDR3 extends over 18 amino acids. Germline CDR1 LNHDA, CDR2 SQIVND (reference sequence). Trimming took off 6 bases at V and 0 bases at J, with 20 bases between the two ends.

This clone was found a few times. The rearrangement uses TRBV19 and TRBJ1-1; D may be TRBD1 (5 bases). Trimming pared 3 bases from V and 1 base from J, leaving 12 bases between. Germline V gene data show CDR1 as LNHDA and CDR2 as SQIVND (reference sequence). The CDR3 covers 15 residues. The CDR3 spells CASSIEPGGNTEAFF. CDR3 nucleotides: TGTGCCAGTAGTATCGAGCCGGGGGGGAACACTGAAGCTTTCTTT.

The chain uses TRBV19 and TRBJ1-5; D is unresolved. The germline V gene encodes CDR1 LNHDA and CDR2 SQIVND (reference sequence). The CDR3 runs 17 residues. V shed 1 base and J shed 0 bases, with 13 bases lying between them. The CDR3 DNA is TGTGCCAGTAGTATAGGGAGGGTCGGACTTAGCAATCAGCCCCAGCATTTT. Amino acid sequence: CASSIGRVGLSNQPQHF.